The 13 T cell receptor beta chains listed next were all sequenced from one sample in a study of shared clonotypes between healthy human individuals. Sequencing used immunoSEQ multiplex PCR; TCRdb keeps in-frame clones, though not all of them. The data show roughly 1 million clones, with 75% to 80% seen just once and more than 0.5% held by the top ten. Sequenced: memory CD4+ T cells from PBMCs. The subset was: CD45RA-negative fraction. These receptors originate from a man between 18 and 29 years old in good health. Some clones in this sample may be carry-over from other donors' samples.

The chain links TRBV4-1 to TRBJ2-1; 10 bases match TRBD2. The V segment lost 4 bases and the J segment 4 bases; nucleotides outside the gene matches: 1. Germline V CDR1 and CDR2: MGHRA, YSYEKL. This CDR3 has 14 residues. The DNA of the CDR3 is TGCGCCAGCAGCCGACTAGCGGGTTACAATGAGCAGTTCTTC. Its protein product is CASSRLAGYNEQFF.

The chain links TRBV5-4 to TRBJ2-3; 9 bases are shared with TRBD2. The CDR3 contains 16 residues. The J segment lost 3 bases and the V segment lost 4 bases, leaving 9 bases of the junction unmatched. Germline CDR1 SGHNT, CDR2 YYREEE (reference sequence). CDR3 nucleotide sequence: TGTGCCAGCAGCCCGACAAGGCGGGAGGGAACAGATACGCAGTATTTT. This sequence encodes CASSPTRREGTDTQYF.

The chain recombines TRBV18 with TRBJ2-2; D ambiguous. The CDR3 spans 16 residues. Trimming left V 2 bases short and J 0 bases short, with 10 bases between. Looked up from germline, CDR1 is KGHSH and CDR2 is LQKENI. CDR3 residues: CASSPVAHANTGELFF. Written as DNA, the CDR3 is TGTGCCAGCTCACCAGTGGCGCACGCGAACACCGGGGAGCTGTTTTTT.

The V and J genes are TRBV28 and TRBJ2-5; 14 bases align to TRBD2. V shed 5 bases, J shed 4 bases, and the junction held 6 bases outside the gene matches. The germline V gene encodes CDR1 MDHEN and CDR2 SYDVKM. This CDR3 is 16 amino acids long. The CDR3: CASSGTSGRVRETQYF. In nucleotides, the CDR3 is TGTGCCAGCAGTGGGACTAGCGGGAGAGTGCGAGAGACCCAGTACTTC.

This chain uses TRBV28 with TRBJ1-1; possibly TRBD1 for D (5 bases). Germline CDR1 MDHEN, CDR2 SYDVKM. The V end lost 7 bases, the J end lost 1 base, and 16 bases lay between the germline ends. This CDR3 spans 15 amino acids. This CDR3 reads CASTTPQGGNTEAFF. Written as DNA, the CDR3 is TGTGCCAGCACCACCCCCCAGGGCGGGAACACTGAAGCTTTCTTT.

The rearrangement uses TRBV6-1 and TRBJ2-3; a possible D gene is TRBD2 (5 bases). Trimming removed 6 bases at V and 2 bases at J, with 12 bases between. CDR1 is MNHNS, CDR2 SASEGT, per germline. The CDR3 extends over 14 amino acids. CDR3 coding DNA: TGTGCCAGCAGAACGCCTAGCCCCACAGATACGCAGTATTTT. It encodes CASRTPSPTDTQYF.

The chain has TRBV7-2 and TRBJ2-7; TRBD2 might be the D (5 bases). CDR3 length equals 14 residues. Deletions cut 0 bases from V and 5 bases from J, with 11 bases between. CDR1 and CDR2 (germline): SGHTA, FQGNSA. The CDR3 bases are TGTGCCAGCAGCTTAGCGGGAGTTGGCGACGAGCAGTACTTC. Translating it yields CASSLAGVGDEQYF.

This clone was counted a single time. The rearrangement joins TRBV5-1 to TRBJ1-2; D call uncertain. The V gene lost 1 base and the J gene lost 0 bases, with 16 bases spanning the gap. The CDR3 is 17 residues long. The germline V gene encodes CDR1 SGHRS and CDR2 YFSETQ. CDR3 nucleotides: TGCGCCAGCAGCTTGAACCCGTCTGGGAGGGCTAACTATGGCTACACCTTC. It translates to CASSLNPSGRANYGYTF.

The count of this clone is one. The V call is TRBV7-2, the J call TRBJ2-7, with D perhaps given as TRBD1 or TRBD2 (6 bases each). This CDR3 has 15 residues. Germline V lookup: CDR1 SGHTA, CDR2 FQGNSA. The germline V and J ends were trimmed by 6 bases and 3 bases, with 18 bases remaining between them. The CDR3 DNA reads TGTGCCAGCAGTATCGAGGGAGGAGGGGGCTACGAGCAGTACTTC. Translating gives CASSIEGGGGYEQYF.

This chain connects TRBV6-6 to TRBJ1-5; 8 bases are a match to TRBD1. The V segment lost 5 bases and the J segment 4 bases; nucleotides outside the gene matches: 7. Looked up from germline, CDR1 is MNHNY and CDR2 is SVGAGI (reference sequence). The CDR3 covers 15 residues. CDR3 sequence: CASSKDRQGNQPQHF. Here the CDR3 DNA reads TGTGCCAGCAGTAAGGACAGACAGGGGAATCAGCCCCAGCATTTT.

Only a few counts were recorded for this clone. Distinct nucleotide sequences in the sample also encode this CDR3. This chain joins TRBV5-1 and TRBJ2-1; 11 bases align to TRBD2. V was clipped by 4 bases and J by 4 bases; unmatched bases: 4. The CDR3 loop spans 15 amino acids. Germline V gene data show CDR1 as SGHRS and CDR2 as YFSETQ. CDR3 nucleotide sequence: TGCGCCAGCAGCCCCGGGACTAGCGGATACAATGAGCAGTTCTTC. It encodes CASSPGTSGYNEQFF.

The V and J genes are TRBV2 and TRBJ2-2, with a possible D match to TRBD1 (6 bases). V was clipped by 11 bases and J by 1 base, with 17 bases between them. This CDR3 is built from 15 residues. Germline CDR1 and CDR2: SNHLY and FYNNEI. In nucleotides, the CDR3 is TGTGCCCGAACCTCGGACAGACAGAACACCGGGGAGCTGTTTTTT. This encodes CARTSDRQNTGELFF.

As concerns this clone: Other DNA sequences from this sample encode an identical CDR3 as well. The CDR3 bases are TGTGCCAGCAGTTACGACAGGGGGTACGAGCAGTACTTC. Translated: CASSYDRGYEQYF. The chain carries TRBV6-5 and TRBJ2-7; TRBD1 agrees at 9 bases. Germline loops: CDR1 MNHEY, CDR2 SVGAGI. The CDR3 loop spans 13 amino acids. With V trimmed by 2 bases and J by 4 bases, 0 bases remained unmatched.